A selection of T cell receptor beta chains follows, all from one sample in a study of blood T cell repertoires in COVID-19. The method was immunoSEQ multiplex PCR; TCRdb's version includes in-frame clones alone and lacks a portion of them. The table has fewer than 500,000 clones, 75% to 90% seen once. The sample was PBMCs or T cells enriched from blood (not recorded which). The receptors stem from a man under 40 who had recovered from COVID-19. CDR3s leave out the opening cysteine and the closing phenylalanine or tryptophan. A D gene is named only where the DNA matches it firmly.

v_gene	d_gene	j_gene	CDR3aa
TRBV4-1	-	TRBJ1-2	ASSQYWGDYGYT
TRBV14	-	TRBJ2-7	ASSQEQGNYEQY
TRBV27	-	TRBJ1-1	ASSLDFGSEAF
TRBV7-9	TRBD2	TRBJ2-7	ASSPGLAGGLDEQY
TRBV28	-	TRBJ1-2	ASSFRVFGYGYT
TRBV7-9	TRBD1	TRBJ1-1	ASSLDRVEAF
TRBV5-1	TRBD2	TRBJ2-2	ASSFQRASGTGELF
TRBV19	-	TRBJ1-5	ASTRTANQPQH
TRBV29-1	TRBD1	TRBJ2-5	SVETLRGETQY
TRBV13	TRBD1	TRBJ2-5	ASSSQGIQETQY
TRBV18	-	TRBJ1-1	ASSPLELNTEAF
TRBV19	-	TRBJ2-2	ASTSWSSGELF
TRBV11-2	TRBD2	TRBJ2-1	ASSLPWRLAGDAYNEQF
TRBV18	-	TRBJ2-7	ASSPIDTQQGVHEQY
TRBV7-8	TRBD1	TRBJ1-2	ASSLGQGSGGYT
TRBV12-3/TRBV12-4	-	TRBJ1-2	ASAGRVRGYT
TRBV7-2	TRBD2	TRBJ2-2	ASSWTGLAEAGELF
TRBV7-2	-	TRBJ2-1	ASSSRGAPGGNEQF
TRBV12-3/TRBV12-4	TRBD1	TRBJ1-1	ASARQGETEAF
TRBV2	-	TRBJ1-2	ASSDDSSYYGYT
TRBV29-1	-	TRBJ1-5	SVSGIGNQPQH
TRBV15	-	TRBJ1-4	ATRGATNEKLF
TRBV12-5	-	TRBJ2-1	ASGFSTYNEQF
TRBV19	-	TRBJ1-5	AISGGWSQPQH
TRBV30	TRBD1	TRBJ2-7	AWSPIRTGGNN
TRBV11-2	-	TRBJ2-7	ASSLVPIEQY
TRBV27	-	TRBJ1-5	ASSLLGAGGQPQH
TRBV30	TRBD1	TRBJ1-3	AWDPGTGAGNTIY
TRBV7-8	TRBD2	TRBJ2-7	ASSLEVGGSIPYEQY
TRBV11-3	-	TRBJ2-4	ASSHHMWAKNIQY
TRBV11-2	-	TRBJ2-1	ASSLVGGPAYNEQF
TRBV10-3	TRBD2	TRBJ2-7	AISESSSGSYEQY
TRBV5-4	TRBD2	TRBJ2-1	ASSLGGRGFYNEQF
TRBV30	-	TRBJ2-3	AAAWGTYTDTQY
TRBV18	-	TRBJ1-2	ASSPSSGGYT
TRBV7-2	TRBD2	TRBJ2-7	ASSLAAGINYEQY
TRBV18	-	TRBJ2-1	ASSRQTNEQF
TRBV4-1	TRBD1	TRBJ2-7	ASSRGQGAYEQY
TRBV30	TRBD1	TRBJ2-1	AWSVRGTDNEQF
TRBV18	-	TRBJ1-2	ASSLPQTDLGGYT
TRBV6-5	TRBD1	TRBJ1-4	ASRMTGANEKLF
TRBV5-6	-	TRBJ1-3	ASSFLDTIY
TRBV14	-	TRBJ2-5	ASRTSGTGGTQY
TRBV10-1	-	TRBJ1-6	ASSAGESLH
TRBV28	-	TRBJ1-5	ATAGQINQPQH
TRBV10-3	TRBD1	TRBJ2-7	AVGQGIRYEQY
TRBV5-4	-	TRBJ1-1	ASSPVENTEAF
TRBV18	TRBD2	TRBJ2-1	ASEPTSGINEQF
TRBV4-1	TRBD1	TRBJ1-5	ASSGGTTGGAGSNQPQH
TRBV6-5	TRBD2	TRBJ2-7	ASRTSGTSGEQY
TRBV27	-	TRBJ2-5	ASGPGLYETQY
TRBV9	-	TRBJ2-3	ASSAGRGGPTSGTQY